The 4 T cell receptor beta chains presented below share a single source sample, sequenced in a study of T cell changes during pregnancy in multiple sclerosis (dated by TCRdb to between 2018 and 2021). The library was obtained by the immunoSEQ multiplex PCR assay. Drawn from immuneACCESS, this table holds only the in-frame rearrangements with V and J called that TCRdb kept. Clones are partly lost; checked studies trace under half to an unresolved V gene and leave the rest unexplained. Here the sample has about 38,000 clones; 85% to 95% occur a single time. Together, the top ten hold about 8.3% of the sample. The sequenced sample was CD8+ T cells from peripheral blood mononuclear cells, obtained in the third trimester of pregnancy. These receptor sequences come from a female donor with multiple sclerosis, enrolled in a pregnancy study.

The V call is TRBV6-1, the J call TRBJ2-1; TRBD2 matches 7 bases. The V and J ends lost 6 bases and 7 bases, in that order; junction bases with no gene match: 12. Germline V gene lookup returns CDR1 MNHNS and CDR2 SASEGT. This CDR3 contains 15 residues. CDR3 residues: CASSGTPSGGNEQFF. CDR3 DNA sequence: TGTGCCAGCAGCGGAACACCGTCCGGGGGGAATGAGCAGTTCTTC.

This chain links TRBV7-9 with TRBJ1-1; D not resolved. The CDR3 covers 15 residues. The V and J ends lost 6 bases and 7 bases respectively, with 21 bases between them. Germline values: CDR1 SEHNR, CDR2 FQNEAQ (reference sequence). The CDR3 sequence is CASRQGPGRKDEAFF. The CDR3 coding sequence is TGTGCCAGCAGACAAGGGCCCGGGAGGAAGGATGAAGCTTTCTTT.

The chain joins TRBV2 to TRBJ2-1; a weak D match, TRBD2 (6 bases). This CDR3 spans 15 amino acids. Germline V gene sequence: CDR1 SNHLY, CDR2 FYNNEI. V lost 7 bases, J lost 8 bases, and 21 bases lay in between. The CDR3: CASKEGISVGYEQFF. The CDR3 DNA reads TGTGCCAGCAAGGAGGGGATAAGTGTTGGGTATGAGCAGTTCTTC.

The genes are TRBV5-4 and TRBJ2-1; TRBD2 aligns across 8 bases. The CDR3 has 15 residues. Losses at the gene ends were 1 base for V and 8 bases for J; bases not matched to a gene: 8. Germline lookup yields CDR1 SGHNT and CDR2 YYREEE (reference sequence). The CDR3 coding sequence is TGTGCCAGCAGCTTGATCGCGGGGGGCAGCGATGAGCAGTTCTTC. Translated, it gives CASSLIAGGSDEQFF.